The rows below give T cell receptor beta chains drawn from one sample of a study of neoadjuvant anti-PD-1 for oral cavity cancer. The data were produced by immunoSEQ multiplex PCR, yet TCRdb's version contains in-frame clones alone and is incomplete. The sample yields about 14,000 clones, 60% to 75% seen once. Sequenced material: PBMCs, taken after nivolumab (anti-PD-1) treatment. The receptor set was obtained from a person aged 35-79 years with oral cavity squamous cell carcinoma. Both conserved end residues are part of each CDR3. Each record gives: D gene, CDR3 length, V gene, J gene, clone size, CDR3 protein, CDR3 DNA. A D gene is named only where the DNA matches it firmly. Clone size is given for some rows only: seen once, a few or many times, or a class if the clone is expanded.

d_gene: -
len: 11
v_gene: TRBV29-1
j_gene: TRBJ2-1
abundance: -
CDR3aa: CSATMIPEQFF
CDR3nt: TGCAGCGCTACCATGATCCCTGAGCAGTTCTTC

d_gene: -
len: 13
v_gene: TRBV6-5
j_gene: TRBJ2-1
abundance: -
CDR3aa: CASSSAVYNEQFF
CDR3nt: TGTGCCAGCAGTTCGGCAGTGTACAATGAGCAGTTCTTC

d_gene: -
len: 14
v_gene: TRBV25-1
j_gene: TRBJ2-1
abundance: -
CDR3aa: CASNGGVSYNEQFF
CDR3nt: TGTGCCAGCAACGGAGGAGTCTCCTACAATGAGCAGTTCTTC

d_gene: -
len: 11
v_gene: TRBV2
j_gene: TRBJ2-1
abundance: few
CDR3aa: CASSTSREQFF
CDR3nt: TGTGCCAGCAGCACTAGCAGGGAGCAGTTCTTC

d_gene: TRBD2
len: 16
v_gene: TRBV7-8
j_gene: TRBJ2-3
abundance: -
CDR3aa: CASSHLSSGPTDTQYF
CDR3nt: TGTGCCAGCAGCCACTTGTCTAGCGGGCCGACAGATACGCAGTATTTT

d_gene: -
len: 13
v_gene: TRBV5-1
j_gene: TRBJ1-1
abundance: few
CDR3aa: CASSLEGAVAAFF
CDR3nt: TGCGCCAGCAGCTTGGAGGGCGCCGTTGCCGCTTTCTTT

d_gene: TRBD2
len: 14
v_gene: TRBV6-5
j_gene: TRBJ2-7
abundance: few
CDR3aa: CASRFGGAGNEQYF
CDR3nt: TGTGCCAGCAGATTCGGGGGGGCAGGAAACGAGCAGTACTTC

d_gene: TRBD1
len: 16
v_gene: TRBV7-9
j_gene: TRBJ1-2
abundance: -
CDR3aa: CASSSGQGSENYGYTF
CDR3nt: TGTGCCAGCAGCTCCGGACAGGGGAGTGAGAACTATGGCTACACCTTC

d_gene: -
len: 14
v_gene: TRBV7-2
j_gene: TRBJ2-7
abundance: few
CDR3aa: CASSLQAGYYEQYF
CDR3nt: TGTGCCAGCAGCTTACAGGCAGGGTACTACGAGCAGTACTTC

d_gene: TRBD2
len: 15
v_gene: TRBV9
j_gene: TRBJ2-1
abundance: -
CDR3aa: CASSVAGLAGNEQFF
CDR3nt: TGTGCCAGCAGCGTAGCGGGACTAGCGGGAAATGAGCAGTTCTTC

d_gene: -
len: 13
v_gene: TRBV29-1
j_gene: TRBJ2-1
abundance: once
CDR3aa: CSVEGQLIDEQFF
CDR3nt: TGCAGCGTTGAAGGGCAGCTAATTGATGAGCAGTTCTTC

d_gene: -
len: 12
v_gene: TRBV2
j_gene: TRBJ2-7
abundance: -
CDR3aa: CASSQQGYEQYF
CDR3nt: TGTGCCAGCAGTCAACAGGGTTACGAGCAGTACTTC

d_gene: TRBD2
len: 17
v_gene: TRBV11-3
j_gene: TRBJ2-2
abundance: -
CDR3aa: CASSYRRTSINTGELFF
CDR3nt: TGTGCCAGCAGCTATAGGCGGACTAGCATTAACACCGGGGAGCTGTTTTTT